This is a list of T cell receptor beta chains from one sample in a study of response to subunit inactivated influenza vaccine. Via MiXCR, TCRdb re-called the RT-PCR reads, giving one row per CDR3 protein. The table includes roughly 620,000 distinct CDR3 sequences, 10% to 12% detected once. The same specimen was also included in a second study, on T cells expressing NK-cell markers.

Sequenced here: PBMCs from blood, sampled on the day of vaccination. The receptors originated from a man in his fifties or sixties who received an inactivated influenza vaccine. Each CDR3 is given with its conserved first and last residue. A D gene is named only where the DNA matches it firmly. Clone size is not always given. Where it is, it says once, few, many or a class for expanded clones.

J gene: TRBJ2-3
D gene: NA
V gene: TRBV12-3/TRBV12-4
clone size: NA
CDR3 DNA: TGTGCCAGCAGCCGGGGACCCTTTGAGACGCAGTATTTT
CDR3 protein: CASSRGPFETQYF

J gene: TRBJ2-7
D gene: TRBD1
V gene: TRBV5-1
clone size: many
CDR3 DNA: TGCGCCAGCAGGGCCGGGACAGGGTACGAGCAGTACTTC
CDR3 protein: CASRAGTGYEQYF

J gene: TRBJ2-1
D gene: NA
V gene: TRBV4-1
clone size: NA
CDR3 DNA: TGCGCCAGCAGCCAAGATTTACTCTTAGTGCGGGGTCTGTTCTTC
CDR3 protein: CASSQDLLLVRGLFF

J gene: TRBJ1-2
D gene: NA
V gene: TRBV25-1
clone size: many
CDR3 DNA: TGTGCCAGCAGTGTGGGGGGTGGCTACACCTTC
CDR3 protein: CASSVGGGYTF

J gene: TRBJ2-7
D gene: TRBD1
V gene: TRBV4-1
clone size: NA
CDR3 DNA: TGCGCCAGCAGCCACTCCGGGACAGGGGGAATCTACGAGCAGTACTTC
CDR3 protein: CASSHSGTGGIYEQYF

J gene: TRBJ1-2
D gene: NA
V gene: TRBV12-3/TRBV12-4
clone size: NA
CDR3 DNA: TGTGCCAGCAGAACCCAGGGAGCTAACTATGGCTACACCTTC
CDR3 protein: CASRTQGANYGYTF

J gene: TRBJ1-5
D gene: NA
V gene: TRBV2
clone size: NA
CDR3 DNA: TGTGCCAGCAGTGGTGGCAGGGGAGAACATCAGCCCCAGCATTTT
CDR3 protein: CASSGGRGEHQPQHF

J gene: TRBJ2-5
D gene: TRBD2
V gene: TRBV3-1
clone size: NA
CDR3 DNA: TGTGCCAGCAGCCAAGTTTTGGAGCGGGAAGGGCAAGAGACCCAGTACTTC
CDR3 protein: CASSQVLEREGQETQYF

J gene: TRBJ2-2
D gene: NA
V gene: TRBV15
clone size: few
CDR3 DNA: TGTGCCACCAGCAGTCAAGGACACGCGAACACCGGGGAGCTGTTTTTT
CDR3 protein: CATSSQGHANTGELFF

J gene: TRBJ1-3
D gene: NA
V gene: TRBV9
clone size: few
CDR3 DNA: TGTGCCAGCAGCGGAGGGCCCAGGGTTGACACCATATATTTT
CDR3 protein: CASSGGPRVDTIYF

J gene: TRBJ2-2
D gene: NA
V gene: TRBV10-3
clone size: many
CDR3 DNA: TGTGCCATCTCAACTGGGTACACCGGGGAGCTGTTTTTT
CDR3 protein: CAISTGYTGELFF

J gene: TRBJ2-1
D gene: TRBD2
V gene: TRBV29-1
clone size: few
CDR3 DNA: TGCAGCGTTGATCGGAGCGGGAGGGCCGGTAATGAGCAGTTCTTC
CDR3 protein: CSVDRSGRAGNEQFF

J gene: TRBJ2-1
D gene: TRBD1
V gene: TRBV29-1
clone size: many
CDR3 DNA: TGCAGCGTTGAAAGGGGGCGTATGGGGAATGAGCAGTTCTTC
CDR3 protein: CSVERGRMGNEQFF

J gene: TRBJ2-1
D gene: TRBD2
V gene: TRBV4-2
clone size: NA
CDR3 DNA: TGTGCCAGCAGCCAAGATTTTGGGGGAGGGCCGTCCAATGAGCAGTTCTTC
CDR3 protein: CASSQDFGGGPSNEQFF

J gene: TRBJ2-6
D gene: NA
V gene: TRBV18
clone size: NA
CDR3 DNA: TGTGCCAGCGCCGAGGAGGGGCCAGGGGCCAACGTCCTGACTTTC
CDR3 protein: CASAEEGPGANVLTF

J gene: TRBJ2-6
D gene: NA
V gene: TRBV7-8
clone size: NA
CDR3 DNA: TGTGCCAGCAGCTTAGATCCGGAGCCTGGGGCCAACGTCCTGACTTTC
CDR3 protein: CASSLDPEPGANVLTF